Listed below are T cell receptor beta chains from one sample, sequenced in a study of shared clonotypes between healthy human individuals. The table came from immunoSEQ multiplex PCR; TCRdb's copy has only in-frame clones and leaves some out. The sample carries about 1 million clones, about 76% recorded once. Sequencing was performed on memory CD4+ T cells sorted from blood. These receptors all stem from a man aged 18 to 29 in good health. The CDR3 runs from the conserved cysteine through the conserved F or W. A D gene is named only where the DNA matches it firmly. Not every row has a clone size; where given, it reads once, few, many or a size class.

clone size: .
J gene: TRBJ1-2
D gene: TRBD1
V gene: TRBV28
CDR3 protein: CASTDPTGGNYGYTF
CDR3 DNA: TGTGCCAGCACCGACCCGACAGGGGGCAACTATGGCTACACCTTC

clone size: .
J gene: TRBJ2-7
D gene: .
V gene: TRBV7-9
CDR3 protein: CASSLFPGQREQYF
CDR3 DNA: TGTGCCAGCAGCTTATTCCCCGGGCAACGCGAGCAGTACTTC

clone size: few
J gene: TRBJ2-2
D gene: TRBD1
V gene: TRBV25-1
CDR3 protein: CASSDYRGSLTGELFF
CDR3 DNA: TGTGCCAGCAGTGACTACAGGGGATCCCTCACCGGGGAGCTGTTTTTT

clone size: .
J gene: TRBJ1-6
D gene: .
V gene: TRBV5-6
CDR3 protein: CASSLGQQVSPLHF
CDR3 DNA: TGTGCCAGCAGCTTGGGACAACAGGTTTCACCCCTCCACTTT

clone size: few
J gene: TRBJ1-5
D gene: .
V gene: TRBV30
CDR3 protein: CAWSTRSAGSNQPQHF
CDR3 DNA: TGTGCCTGGAGTACAAGATCGGCGGGGAGCAATCAGCCCCAGCATTTT

clone size: .
J gene: TRBJ1-5
D gene: .
V gene: TRBV10-3
CDR3 protein: CAIQGEGNQPQHF
CDR3 DNA: TGTGCCATTCAAGGGGAAGGCAATCAGCCCCAGCATTTT

clone size: few
J gene: TRBJ1-1
D gene: TRBD1
V gene: TRBV6-1
CDR3 protein: CASSEGRTGGRGTEAFF
CDR3 DNA: TGTGCCAGCAGTGAAGGCCGGACAGGGGGCCGCGGCACTGAAGCTTTCTTT

clone size: .
J gene: TRBJ2-6
D gene: TRBD1
V gene: TRBV5-6
CDR3 protein: CASSFFATGGASGANVLTF
CDR3 DNA: TGTGCCAGCAGCTTCTTCGCGACAGGGGGCGCTTCTGGGGCCAACGTCCTGACTTTC

clone size: few
J gene: TRBJ2-7
D gene: TRBD1
V gene: TRBV28
CDR3 protein: CASSTGTGVYEQYF
CDR3 DNA: TGTGCCAGCAGCACCGGGACAGGGGTCTACGAGCAGTACTTC

clone size: .
J gene: TRBJ2-7
D gene: TRBD2
V gene: TRBV6-5
CDR3 protein: CASRKRGGTYEQYF
CDR3 DNA: TGTGCCAGCCGGAAGCGGGGGGGAACCTACGAGCAGTACTTC

clone size: .
J gene: TRBJ1-2
D gene: .
V gene: TRBV7-6
CDR3 protein: CASSYWEPSVGGYTF
CDR3 DNA: TGTGCCAGCAGCTACTGGGAGCCCTCCGTAGGTGGCTACACCTTC

clone size: .
J gene: TRBJ1-4
D gene: .
V gene: TRBV28
CDR3 protein: CASSLLGGEKLFF
CDR3 DNA: TGTGCCAGCAGTTTATTGGGTGGGGAAAAACTGTTTTTT

clone size: .
J gene: TRBJ1-1
D gene: TRBD1
V gene: TRBV6-5
CDR3 protein: CASSTGQGGTEAFF
CDR3 DNA: TGTGCCAGTAGTACCGGACAGGGCGGGACTGAAGCTTTCTTT

clone size: few
J gene: TRBJ1-3
D gene: .
V gene: TRBV5-6
CDR3 protein: CASSLGYGRGTIYF
CDR3 DNA: TGTGCCAGCAGCTTGGGGTATGGTAGGGGCACCATATATTTT

clone size: few
J gene: TRBJ2-1
D gene: .
V gene: TRBV7-9
CDR3 protein: CASSLAQGVHNEQFF
CDR3 DNA: TGTGCCAGCAGCTTAGCGCAGGGAGTCCACAATGAGCAGTTCTTC

clone size: .
J gene: TRBJ2-7
D gene: TRBD1
V gene: TRBV5-6
CDR3 protein: CASSSPGQGRSYEQYF
CDR3 DNA: TGTGCCAGCAGCTCACCGGGACAGGGAAGATCCTACGAGCAGTACTTC

clone size: .
J gene: TRBJ2-1
D gene: TRBD2
V gene: TRBV10-3
CDR3 protein: CAIKGTSGYNEQFF
CDR3 DNA: TGTGCCATCAAAGGGACTAGCGGATACAATGAGCAGTTCTTC

clone size: many
J gene: TRBJ1-5
D gene: .
V gene: TRBV21-1
CDR3 protein: CASSKERDNNQPQHF
CDR3 DNA: TGTGCCAGCAGCAAAGAAAGGGACAATAATCAGCCCCAGCATTTT

clone size: .
J gene: TRBJ2-5
D gene: .
V gene: TRBV5-6
CDR3 protein: CASSRSETQYF
CDR3 DNA: TGTGCCAGCAGCAGATCGGAAACCCAGTACTTC

clone size: .
J gene: TRBJ1-5
D gene: .
V gene: TRBV7-9
CDR3 protein: CASSLRDIPSNQPQHF
CDR3 DNA: TGTGCCAGCAGCTTGCGGGACATCCCTAGCAATCAGCCCCAGCATTTT

clone size: .
J gene: TRBJ2-7
D gene: TRBD1
V gene: TRBV5-1
CDR3 protein: CASSLEPGTGVEQYF
CDR3 DNA: TGCGCCAGCAGCTTGGAACCGGGGACAGGGGTCGAGCAGTACTTC

clone size: .
J gene: TRBJ2-7
D gene: .
V gene: TRBV10-1
CDR3 protein: CASRGASPHEQYF
CDR3 DNA: TGCGCCAGCCGGGGCGCTAGCCCTCACGAGCAGTACTTC

clone size: once
J gene: TRBJ1-2
D gene: .
V gene: TRBV5-4
CDR3 protein: CASSLDGNYGYTF
CDR3 DNA: TGTGCCAGCAGCCTAGACGGAAACTATGGCTACACCTTC

clone size: .
J gene: TRBJ2-3
D gene: TRBD2
V gene: TRBV7-2
CDR3 protein: CASSPTSVSTDTQYF
CDR3 DNA: TGTGCCAGCAGCCCGACTAGCGTAAGCACAGATACGCAGTATTTT

clone size: few
J gene: TRBJ2-1
D gene: TRBD1
V gene: TRBV23-1
CDR3 protein: CASSQKGAGEQFF
CDR3 DNA: TGCGCCAGCAGTCAAAAGGGGGCAGGGGAGCAGTTCTTC

clone size: .
J gene: TRBJ2-5
D gene: TRBD2
V gene: TRBV6-5
CDR3 protein: CASSSAGGAETQYF
CDR3 DNA: TGTGCCAGCAGTTCCGCGGGGGGCGCAGAGACCCAGTACTTC

clone size: .
J gene: TRBJ2-5
D gene: .
V gene: TRBV2
CDR3 protein: CASRDSLPETQYF
CDR3 DNA: TGTGCCAGCCGTGACAGTCTCCCCGAGACCCAGTACTTC

clone size: .
J gene: TRBJ2-3
D gene: .
V gene: TRBV5-1
CDR3 protein: CASSLGPNTDTQYF
CDR3 DNA: TGCGCCAGCAGCTTAGGGCCAAATACAGATACGCAGTATTTT

clone size: few
J gene: TRBJ1-2
D gene: .
V gene: TRBV6-1
CDR3 protein: CASTPRAGLYGYTF
CDR3 DNA: TGTGCCAGCACCCCGAGGGCGGGCCTCTATGGCTACACCTTC

clone size: .
J gene: TRBJ2-7
D gene: TRBD1
V gene: TRBV6-1
CDR3 protein: CASSRTLDRVNEQYF
CDR3 DNA: TGTGCCAGCAGTCGAACGTTGGACAGGGTCAACGAGCAGTACTTC

clone size: few
J gene: TRBJ2-5
D gene: .
V gene: TRBV28
CDR3 protein: CASSLRRAGETQYF
CDR3 DNA: TGTGCCAGCAGTTTAAGACGGGCGGGAGAGACCCAGTACTTC

clone size: .
J gene: TRBJ2-3
D gene: .
V gene: TRBV18
CDR3 protein: CASSPLGGATDTQYF
CDR3 DNA: TGTGCCAGCTCACCATTGGGGGGGGCCACAGATACGCAGTATTTT

clone size: .
J gene: TRBJ2-7
D gene: TRBD1
V gene: TRBV25-1
CDR3 protein: CASSDTGANSYEQYF
CDR3 DNA: TGTGCCAGCAGTGATACAGGGGCGAATTCCTACGAGCAGTACTTC

clone size: .
J gene: TRBJ1-1
D gene: .
V gene: TRBV5-1
CDR3 protein: CASSLNQGETEAFF
CDR3 DNA: TGCGCCAGCAGCTTAAATCAAGGGGAAACTGAAGCTTTCTTT